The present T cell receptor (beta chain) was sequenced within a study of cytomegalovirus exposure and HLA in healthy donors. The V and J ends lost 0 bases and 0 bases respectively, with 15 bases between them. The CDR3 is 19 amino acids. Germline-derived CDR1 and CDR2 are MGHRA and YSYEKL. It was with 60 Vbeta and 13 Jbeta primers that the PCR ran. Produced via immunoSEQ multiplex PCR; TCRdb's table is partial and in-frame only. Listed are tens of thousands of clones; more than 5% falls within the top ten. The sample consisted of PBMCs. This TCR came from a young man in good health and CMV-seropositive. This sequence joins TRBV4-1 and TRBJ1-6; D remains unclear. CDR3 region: CASSQDPLQTNSYNSPLHF. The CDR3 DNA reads TGCGCCAGCAGCCAAGATCCCCTTCAAACTAACTCCTATAATTCACCCCTCCACTTT.